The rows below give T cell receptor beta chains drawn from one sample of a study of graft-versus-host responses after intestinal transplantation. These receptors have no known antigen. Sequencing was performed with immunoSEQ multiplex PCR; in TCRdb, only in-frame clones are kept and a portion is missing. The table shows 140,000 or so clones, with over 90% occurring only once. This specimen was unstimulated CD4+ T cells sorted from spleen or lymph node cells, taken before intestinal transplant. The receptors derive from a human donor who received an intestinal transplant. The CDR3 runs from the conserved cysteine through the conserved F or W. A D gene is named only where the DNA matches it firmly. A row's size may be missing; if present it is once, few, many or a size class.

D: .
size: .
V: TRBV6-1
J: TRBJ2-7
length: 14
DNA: TGTGCCAGCAGTGAAGCAGCAGGATCCTACGAGCAGTACTTC
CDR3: CASSEAAGSYEQYF

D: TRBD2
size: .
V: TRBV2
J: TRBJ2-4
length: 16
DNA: TGTGCCAGCAGTGGAGGACTAGCGGGAGCCAAAAACATTCAGTACTTC
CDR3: CASSGGLAGAKNIQYF

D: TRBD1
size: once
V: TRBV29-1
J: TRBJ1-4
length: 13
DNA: TGCAGCGCAGGGACAGCAACTAATGAAAAACTGTTTTTT
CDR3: CSAGTATNEKLFF

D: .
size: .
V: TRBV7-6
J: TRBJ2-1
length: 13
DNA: TGTGCCAGCAGCTTAGCTGAGGTCAATGAGCAGTTCTTC
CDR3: CASSLAEVNEQFF

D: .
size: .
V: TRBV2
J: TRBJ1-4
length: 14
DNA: TGTGCCAGCAGTGAAAACAGGGCTAATGAAAAACTGTTTTTT
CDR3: CASSENRANEKLFF

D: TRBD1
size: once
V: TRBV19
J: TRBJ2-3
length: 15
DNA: TGTGCCAGTAGTAGCCGGGACAGGGTTGCAGATACGCAGTATTTT
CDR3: CASSSRDRVADTQYF

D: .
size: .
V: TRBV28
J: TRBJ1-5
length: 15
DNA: TGTGCCAGCAGGGTAGACAGATATAGCAATCAGCCCCAGCATTTT
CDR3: CASRVDRYSNQPQHF

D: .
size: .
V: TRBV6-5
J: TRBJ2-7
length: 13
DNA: TGTGCCAGCAGTCGTTCGGAGGCGCCCGAGCAGTACTTC
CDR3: CASSRSEAPEQYF

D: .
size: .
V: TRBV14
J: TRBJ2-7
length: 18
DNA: TGTGCCAGCAGCGCAACCAGACCTGGGTGGAGTCTCCCCTACGAGCAGTACTTC
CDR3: CASSATRPGWSLPYEQYF

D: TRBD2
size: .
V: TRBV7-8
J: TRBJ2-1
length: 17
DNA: TGTGCCAGCAGCATAAATAGCGGGGTGAGCTCCTACAATGAGCAGTTCTTC
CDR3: CASSINSGVSSYNEQFF

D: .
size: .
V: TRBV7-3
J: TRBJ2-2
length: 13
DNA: TGTGCCAGCAGCTTAACCGCCGGCGGGGAGCTGTTTTTT
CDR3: CASSLTAGGELFF

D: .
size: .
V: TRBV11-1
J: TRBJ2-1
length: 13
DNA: TGTGCCAGCAGCCTGGTAGGGGTCGATGAGCAGTTCTTC
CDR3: CASSLVGVDEQFF

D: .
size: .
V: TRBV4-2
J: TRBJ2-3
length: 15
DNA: TGTGCCAGCAGCCCCCGGGACAAGATCACAGATACGCAGTATTTT
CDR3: CASSPRDKITDTQYF

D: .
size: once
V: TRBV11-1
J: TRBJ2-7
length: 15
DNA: TGTGCCAGCAGCTTGAGTAGCGGCCTCCTCTACGAGCAGTACTTC
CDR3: CASSLSSGLLYEQYF

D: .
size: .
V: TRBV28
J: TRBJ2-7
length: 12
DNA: TGTGCCAGCAGTTTATTGGCGGGGGAGCAGTACTTC
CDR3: CASSLLAGEQYF

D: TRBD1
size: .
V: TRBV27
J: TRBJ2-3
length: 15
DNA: TGTGCCAGCAGTTTGAGCAGGGGGCTTAGAAGTACGCAGTATTTT
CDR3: CASSLSRGLRSTQYF

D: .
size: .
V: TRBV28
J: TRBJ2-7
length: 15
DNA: TGTGCCAGCAGTCCCCAGGACCGATACTCCTACGAGCAGTACTTC
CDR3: CASSPQDRYSYEQYF

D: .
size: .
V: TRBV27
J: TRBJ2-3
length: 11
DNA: TGTGCCAGCAGCACCATTTATACGCAGTATTTT
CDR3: CASSTIYTQYF

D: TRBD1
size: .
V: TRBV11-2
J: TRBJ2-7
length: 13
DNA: TGTGCCAGCAGCTTGAAACAGGGGGGCGAGCAGTACTTC
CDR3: CASSLKQGGEQYF

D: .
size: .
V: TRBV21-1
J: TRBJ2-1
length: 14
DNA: TGTGCCAGCAGCCCAAAGGAGGATTACAATGAGCAGTTCTTC
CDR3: CASSPKEDYNEQFF

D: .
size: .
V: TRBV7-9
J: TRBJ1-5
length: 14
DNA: TGTGCCAGCAGCGAAGGGGTTCGCAATCAGCCCCAGCATTTT
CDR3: CASSEGVRNQPQHF

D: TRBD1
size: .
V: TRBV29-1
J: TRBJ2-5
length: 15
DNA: TGCAGCGTTGCCCCATCCGGGACAGGGACAGAGACCCAGTACTTC
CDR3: CSVAPSGTGTETQYF

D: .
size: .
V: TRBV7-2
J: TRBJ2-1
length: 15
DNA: TGTGCCACCCTCACGGGGCTCCTAGGGGGCAATGAGCAGTTCTTC
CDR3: CATLTGLLGGNEQFF

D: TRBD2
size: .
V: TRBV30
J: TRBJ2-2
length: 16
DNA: TGTGCCGGAAAAGGTGGGACTAGACTGAACACCGGGGAGCTGTTTTTT
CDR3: CAGKGGTRLNTGELFF

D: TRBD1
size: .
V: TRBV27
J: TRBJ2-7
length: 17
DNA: TGTGCCAGCAGTTTATGGAAGGGACAGGGGGGCTTCTACGAGCAGTACTTC
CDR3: CASSLWKGQGGFYEQYF

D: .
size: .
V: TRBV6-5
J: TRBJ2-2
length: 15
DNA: TGTGCCAGCAGTTACGGGAGGAGGGGCACCGGGGAGCTGTTTTTT
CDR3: CASSYGRRGTGELFF

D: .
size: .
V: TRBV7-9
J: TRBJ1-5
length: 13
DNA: TGTGCCAGCAGCTTCTGGGAGGGTCAGCCCCAGCATTTT
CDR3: CASSFWEGQPQHF

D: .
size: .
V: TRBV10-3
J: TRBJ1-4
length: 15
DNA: TGTGCCATCAGTGAGTCGACACCGGCTAATGAAAAACTGTTTTTT
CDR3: CAISESTPANEKLFF

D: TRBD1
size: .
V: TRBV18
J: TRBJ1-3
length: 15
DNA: TGTGCCAGCTCACCCTCAGGGGGCTCTGGAAACACCATATATTTT
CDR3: CASSPSGGSGNTIYF

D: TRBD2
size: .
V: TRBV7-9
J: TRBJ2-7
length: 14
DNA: TGTGCCAGCAGCTTAGCGGGAGGGAGCTACGAGCAGTACTTC
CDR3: CASSLAGGSYEQYF

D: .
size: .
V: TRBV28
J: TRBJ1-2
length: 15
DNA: TGTGCCAGCACTCTTCAGGGGAAGATTAACTATGGCTACACCTTC
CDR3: CASTLQGKINYGYTF

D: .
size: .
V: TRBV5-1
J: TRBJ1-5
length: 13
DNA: TGCGCCAGCAGCTTGGGAGAGGGCCGCCCCCAGCATTTT
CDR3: CASSLGEGRPQHF

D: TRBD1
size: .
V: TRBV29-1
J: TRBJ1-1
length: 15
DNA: TGCAGCGTTGAACGACAGGGGGCGTTGAACACTGAAGCTTTCTTT
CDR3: CSVERQGALNTEAFF

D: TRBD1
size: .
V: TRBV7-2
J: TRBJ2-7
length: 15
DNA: TGTGCCAGCAGCTTCGACAGGGGCGGGTTCTACGAGCAGTACTTC
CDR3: CASSFDRGGFYEQYF

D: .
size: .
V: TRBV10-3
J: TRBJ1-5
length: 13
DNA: TGTGCCATCAGGGGACGGGTCGAGCAGCCCCAGCATTTT
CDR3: CAIRGRVEQPQHF

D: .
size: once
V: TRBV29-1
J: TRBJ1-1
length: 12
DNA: TGCAGCGTTGACTCAGGGACAAAGGGGGCTTTCTTT
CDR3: CSVDSGTKGAFF

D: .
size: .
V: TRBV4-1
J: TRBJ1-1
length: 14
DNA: TGCGCCAGCAGCCCCCGGGACAAGGGGTTTGAAGCTTTCTTT
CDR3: CASSPRDKGFEAFF

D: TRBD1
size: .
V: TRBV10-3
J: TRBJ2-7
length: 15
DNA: TGTGCCATCACCGCTGGACAGGGGGGAAACTACGAGCAGTACTTC
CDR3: CAITAGQGGNYEQYF

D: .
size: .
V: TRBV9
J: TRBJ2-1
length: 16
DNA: TGTGCCAGCAGCGTAGATCGGGAGAGGGGCTACAATGAGCAGTTCTTC
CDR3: CASSVDRERGYNEQFF

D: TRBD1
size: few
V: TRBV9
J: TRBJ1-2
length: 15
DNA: TGTGCCAGCAGCGTCGGACAGGGGTTGGGCTATGGCTACACCTTC
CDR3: CASSVGQGLGYGYTF